This T cell receptor (beta chain) was profiled in a study of T cell clusters in autoimmune cytopenias. Study results and caveats: Active autoimmune hepatitis patients had roughly 3-fold fewer exclusive TRB clusters than healthy donors.

Each sample's input was 200 to 250 ng genomic DNA, 35,000 to 40,000 genome equivalents. In the case of this clonotype: The target antigen is unknown.

CDR1 and CDR2 from the germline V gene are MNHEY and SMNVEV (reference sequence). CDR3 size: 15 residues. TRB was amplified by touch-down multiplex PCR, primer pools A and B combined. TCRdb re-called the multiplex PCR reads; one entry per CDR3 protein, DNA not given. This sample's table reports around 4,500 distinct CDR3 sequences. This TCR came from a human donor with an autoimmune cytopenia or autoimmune hepatitis (not recorded which). Input material: peripheral blood. The chain links TRBV27 to TRBJ2-7; there is no DNA to check the TCRdb D call of TRBD1. CDR3 sequence: CASSSTGLRSYEQYF.